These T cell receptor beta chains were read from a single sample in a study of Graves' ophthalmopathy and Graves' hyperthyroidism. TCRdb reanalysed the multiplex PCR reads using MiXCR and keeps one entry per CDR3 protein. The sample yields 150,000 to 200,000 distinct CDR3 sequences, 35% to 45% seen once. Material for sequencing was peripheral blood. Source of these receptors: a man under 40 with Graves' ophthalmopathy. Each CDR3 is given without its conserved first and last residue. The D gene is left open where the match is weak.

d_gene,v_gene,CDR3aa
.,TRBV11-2,ASSSTDPYNEANQETQY
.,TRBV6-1,ASSPRLTGSNYGYT
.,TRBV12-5,ASGLVQGSLHEQY
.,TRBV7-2,ASSSNLIAGQY
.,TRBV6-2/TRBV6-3,ASSYPIRGANTEAF
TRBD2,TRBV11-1,ASSLEALAGAATGTQY
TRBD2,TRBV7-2,ASTGLAVQETQY
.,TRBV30,AWSLGRPLETQY
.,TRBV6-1,ASAGQYYGYT
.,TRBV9,ASSVTGSDEQY
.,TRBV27,ASKYDGTGETQY
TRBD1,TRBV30,ARQNPDRGSGYT
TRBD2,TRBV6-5,ASSYVAGETQETQY
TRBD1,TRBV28,ASHWRGRGGNTIY
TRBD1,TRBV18,ASSQGVVSNQPQH
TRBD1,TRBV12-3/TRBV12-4,ASSPGQGRGNGYT